These 5 T cell receptor beta chains were all obtained from the same sample, sequenced in a study of T cells in Graves' hyperthyroidism and ophthalmopathy. The investigators amplified TCR beta CDR3 regions from RNA transcripts. The HTBI primer set drove a first-round RT-PCR of the TCR CDR3. One entry per CDR3 protein results from TCRdb running MiXCR on the multiplex PCR reads. The sample has 460,000 or so distinct CDR3 sequences, around 14% seen once. Sequences were obtained from blood. Every receptor here comes from a woman under 30 with Graves' hyperthyroidism.

This clonotype was recorded many times. The chain employs TRBV24-1 and TRBJ2-3, with 12 bases matching TRBD2. With V trimmed by 3 bases and J by 4 bases, 7 bases remained unmatched. Germline CDR1 KGHDR, CDR2 SFDVKD. The CDR3 consists of 17 residues. CDR3 in DNA: TGTGCCACCAGTGATCCCCGTGCTAGCGGGAGGGCAGATACGCAGTATTTT. Amino acid sequence: CATSDPRASGRADTQYF.

The chain has TRBV11-3 and TRBJ2-6, with D unclear. V lost 5 bases and J lost 0, with 8 bases in between. CDR3 length equals 15 residues. Germline lookup yields CDR1 SGHNT and CDR2 YENEEA. The CDR3 loop reads CASSPGYSGANVLTF. The CDR3 coding sequence is TGTGCCAGCAGCCCCGGATACTCTGGGGCCAACGTCCTGACTTTC.

A few counts support this clonotype. Mismatch with germline at one junction end may stem from a read error. The V call is TRBV5-1, the J call TRBJ2-2; TRBD1 might be the D (5 bases). This CDR3 is built from 15 residues. Germline CDR1 is SGHRS and CDR2 is YFSETQ. The DNA of the CDR3 is TGTGCCAGCAGCTTGAAACAGGCCTACACCGGGGAGCTGTTTTTT. It translates to CASSLKQAYTGELFF.

This clonotype was found many times. This chain joins TRBV19 and TRBJ2-7; no definite D call. Trimming removed 2 bases from V and 0 bases from J, with 14 bases in between. The germline V gene has CDR1 LNHDA and CDR2 SQIVND (reference sequence). The CDR3 is made up of 16 amino acids. The CDR3 bases are TGTGCCAGTAGTATACCCTCAGGTCCGAGCTCCTACGAGCAGTACTTC. Encoded protein: CASSIPSGPSSYEQYF.

The sample holds many counts of this clonotype. J is TRBJ2-3 and V is TRBV7-9, with 13 bases matching TRBD2. Germline CDR1 SEHNR, CDR2 FQNEAQ (reference sequence). This CDR3 contains 16 residues. Trimming removed 5 bases from V and 3 bases from J; junction bases left unmatched: 5. CDR3 DNA sequence: TGTGCCAGCAGCACCGGGACTAGCGGGAATACAGATACGCAGTATTTT. This translates into CASSTGTSGNTDTQYF. Combining the CDR3 with reference TRBV7-9 and TRBJ2-3 gives the whole variable domain DTGVSQNPRHKITKRGQNVTFRCDPISEHNRLYWYRQTLGQGPEFLTYFQNEAQLEKSRLLSDRFSAERPKGSFSTLEIQRTEQGDSAMYLCASSTGTSGNTDTQYFGPGTRLTVL.